Below are 27 T cell receptor beta chains sequenced from a single sample in a study of radiotherapy plus CTLA-4 blockade in lung cancer. Profiling relied on immunoSEQ multiplex PCR, and the TCRdb table lists in-frame clones only, not all of them. The table shows approximately 89,000 clones, with under 80% occurring only once. The sample in question was peripheral blood, obtained from a patient treated with radiotherapy plus ipilimumab. All receptors derive from a human donor with non-small cell lung cancer who had a partial response to radiotherapy plus ipilimumab. Some clones in this sample may be carry-over from other donors' samples.

This chain connects TRBV11-3 to TRBJ2-7; D might be TRBD1 (6 bases). CDR1 and CDR2 from the germline V gene are SGHNT and YENEEA. The CDR3 runs to 14 residues. Trimming left V 4 bases short and J 5 bases short, with 15 bases between. The CDR3 protein is CASSSRNRDHEQYF. CDR3 DNA: TGTGCCAGCAGCTCCCGGAACAGGGACCACGAGCAGTACTTC.

The chain uses TRBV27 and TRBJ2-4; TRBD2 aligns across 8 bases. V gave up 6 bases and J gave up 7 bases; unmatched junction bases: 11. Germline V gene lookup returns CDR1 MNHEY and CDR2 SMNVEV (reference sequence). The CDR3 runs to 15 residues. The CDR3: CASSLGGDLGNIQYF. CDR3 coding DNA: TGTGCCAGCAGCCTCGGGGGGGACCTCGGGAACATTCAGTACTTC.

This chain joins TRBV19 and TRBJ1-1; D might be TRBD1 (6 bases). Trimming left V 1 base short and J 1 base short, with 19 bases between. Looked up from germline, CDR1 is LNHDA and CDR2 is SQIVND (reference sequence). This CDR3 spans 18 amino acids. The CDR3 coding sequence is TGTGCCAGTAGTATAGGGTATGTTACAGGGCGAGGGAACACTGAAGCTTTCTTT. Its protein is CASSIGYVTGRGNTEAFF.

The chain uses TRBV5-1 and TRBJ2-1; 16 bases match TRBD2. This CDR3 has 16 residues. Germline CDR1 is SGHRS and CDR2 is YFSETQ. V gave up 4 bases and J gave up 5 bases; unmatched junction bases: 3. This CDR3 is CASSQGLAGGHNEQFF. The DNA of the CDR3 is TGCGCCAGCAGCCAGGGACTAGCGGGAGGGCACAATGAGCAGTTCTTC.

The sample holds a few counts of this clone. The chain uses TRBV19 and TRBJ2-5, with 16 bases aligning to TRBD2. CDR3 length: 17 amino acids. Germline loops: CDR1 LNHDA, CDR2 SQIVND (reference sequence). V lost 5 bases to trimming and J lost 4 bases; unmatched junction nucleotides: 7. The CDR3 nucleotides are TGTGCCAGTAGTCTCGGGACTAGCGGGGGGGCCCGAGAGACCCAGTACTTC. It translates to CASSLGTSGGARETQYF.

This clone was recorded once. The V call is TRBV6-5, the J call TRBJ2-3; TRBD1 is a possible D gene (6 bases). The CDR3 extends over 15 amino acids. Germline CDR1 reads MNHEY; CDR2 reads SVGAGI. Between the trimmed V and J ends, which lost 6 bases and 4 bases, there was a span of 17 bases. CDR3 nucleotides: TGTGCCAGCAGCCCTCGCGGAGAGGGGGCAGATACGCAGTATTTT. Translated, it gives CASSPRGEGADTQYF.

This clone is a singleton in its sample. The chain has TRBV28 and TRBJ2-3; 12 bases match TRBD1. Germline CDR1 MDHEN, CDR2 SYDVKM. There are 15 residues in the CDR3. V shed 6 bases and J 6 bases; nucleotides not matched to a gene: 7. The CDR3 DNA reads TGTGCCAGCAGGTGGGACAGGGGGCTTGGTGATACGCAGTATTTT. Translating gives CASRWDRGLGDTQYF. Supplemented by reference TRBV28 and TRBJ2-3, the full variable domain reads DVKVTQSSRYLVKRTGEKVFLECVQDMDHENMFWYRQDPGLGLRLIYFSYDVKMKEKGDIPEGYSVSREKKERFSLILESASTNQTSMYLCASRWDRGLGDTQYFGPGTRLTVL.

J is TRBJ2-5 and V is TRBV7-2; 9 bases align to TRBD1. Unmatched junction bases numbered 9, after V lost 3 bases and J lost 1 base. CDR1 SGHTA and CDR2 FQGNSA come from the germline V gene. This CDR3 region has 17 residues. In nucleotides, the CDR3 is TGTGCCAGCAGCTTGACAGGGGGGGCCGGCCCCCAAGAGACCCAGTACTTC. Protein: CASSLTGGAGPQETQYF.

As to this clone: This sample includes further DNA sequences coding for the same CDR3. Here the CDR3 reads CASSAGTSGSRSDTQYF. The CDR3 DNA reads TGTGCCAGCAGCGCGGGGACTAGCGGGAGTAGGTCAGATACGCAGTATTTT. The chain couples TRBV2 to TRBJ2-3; 14 nucleotides agree with TRBD2. The CDR3 runs 17 residues. Germline trimming cut 6 bases from V and 4 bases from J; bases unmatched to any gene: 9. Germline CDR1 SNHLY, CDR2 FYNNEI.

The genes are TRBV5-1 and TRBJ2-5; D is undetermined. The V gene lost 4 bases and the J gene lost 5 bases, with 15 bases spanning the gap. Germline CDR1 SGHRS, CDR2 YFSETQ. The CDR3 totals 14 residues. The CDR3 nucleotides are TGCGCCAGCAGCCCCCAACCCCCCGAGGAGACCCAGTACTTC. Translated: CASSPQPPEETQYF.

This chain connects TRBV5-4 to TRBJ2-1; a weak D match, TRBD1 (6 bases). CDR3 length equals 13 residues. Trimming stripped 4 bases from V and 9 bases from J, with 14 bases between. From germline, CDR1 is SGHNT and CDR2 YYREEE (reference sequence). CDR3 in amino acids: CASSRVQGTEQFF. The DNA of the CDR3 is TGTGCCAGCAGCAGAGTACAGGGCACTGAGCAGTTCTTC.

This clone was seen more than once but under ten times. V usage is TRBV11-2 and J usage is TRBJ2-1, with 9 bases fitting TRBD2. CDR3 length: 17 residues. V dropped 5 bases and J dropped 8; count of bases not matched to a gene: 16. The germline CDR1 and CDR2 sequences are SGHAT and FQNNGV. The CDR3 sequence is CASSKEPASGDVYEQFF. The CDR3 coding sequence is TGTGCCAGCAGCAAAGAGCCGGCTAGCGGGGACGTCTATGAGCAGTTCTTC.

The rearrangement links TRBV4-3 to TRBJ2-5; D is possibly TRBD2 (6 bases). The germline CDR1 and CDR2 sequences are LGHNA and YSLEER. The germline V and J ends were trimmed by 0 bases and 9 bases, with 14 bases remaining between them. This CDR3 region has 14 residues. CDR3 DNA sequence: TGCGCCAGCAGCCAAGACGCGGGGCCCTTTGCCCAGTACTTC. It translates to CASSQDAGPFAQYF.

This chain's CDR3 is CASSHTPVGGNTEAFF. CDR3 bases: TGTGCCAGCAGCCATACGCCAGTCGGGGGGAACACTGAAGCTTTCTTT. This rearrangement joins TRBV5-6 to TRBJ1-1, with a possible D match to TRBD1 (5 bases). Per germline, CDR1 SGHDT and CDR2 YYEEEE. The CDR3 is made up of 16 amino acids. The ends were cut back, 4 bases at V and 1 base at J, with 17 bases in the middle. Filled out from reference TRBV5-6 and TRBJ1-1, the complete variable domain reads DAGVTQSPTHLIKTRGQQVTLRCSPKSGHDTVSWYQQALGQGPQFIFQYYEEEERQRGNFPDRFSGHQFPNYSSELNVNALLLGDSALYLCASSHTPVGGNTEAFFGQGTRLTVV.

The chain uses TRBV28 and TRBJ1-1; D possibly corresponds to TRBD1 (6 bases). Trimming shortened V by 5 bases and J by 3 bases, and 19 bases separated the two germline ends. CDR3 length equals 16 residues. Germline V gene sequence: CDR1 MDHEN, CDR2 SYDVKM. Here the CDR3 reads CASSLPRTAYDTEAFF. In DNA form, the CDR3 reads TGTGCCAGCAGTCTCCCTAGGACAGCTTACGACACTGAAGCTTTCTTT.

V is TRBV9 and J is TRBJ1-5; tentatively, D is TRBD1 (5 bases). V lost 4 bases and J lost 2, with 13 bases in between. This CDR3 contains 15 residues. Looked up from germline, CDR1 is SGDLS and CDR2 is YYNGEE. The CDR3 loop reads CASSPDSFGNQPQHF. CDR3 in DNA: TGTGCCAGCAGCCCAGACAGTTTCGGCAATCAGCCCCAGCATTTT.

This chain connects TRBV5-5 to TRBJ2-7, with D perhaps matching TRBD1 (6 bases). The CDR3 has 15 residues. Germline CDR1 reads SGHKS; CDR2 reads YYEKEE (reference sequence). V gave up 2 bases and J gave up 5 bases, with 17 bases separating them. CDR3 coding DNA: TGTGCCAGCAGCTTTGAGGGGACAAGTCTCAACGAGCAGTACTTC. This translates into CASSFEGTSLNEQYF.

This clone was seen only once. V usage is TRBV5-6 and J usage is TRBJ1-1, with a weak D call TRBD1 (6 bases). The CDR3 totals 14 residues. Germline V gives CDR1 SGHDT, CDR2 YYEEEE. Trimming left V 4 bases short and J 4 bases short, with 14 bases between. CDR3 coding DNA: TGTGCCAGCAGCACACAGGGTTGGGCCACTGAAGCTTTCTTT. Its protein product is CASSTQGWATEAFF.

This clone was counted a few times. Sequence at one end of the junction differs from germline and may be a read error. The chain carries TRBV5-3 and TRBJ1-1; D is ambiguous. TRBV5-3 counts as an open reading frame of uncertain function. The CDR3 contains 13 residues. The CDR3 here is CASSLGGNTEAFF. In DNA form, the CDR3 reads TGTGCCAGCAGCTTGGGCGGGAACACTGAAGCTTTCTTT.

The rearrangement uses TRBV11-2 and TRBJ2-5; no clear D. CDR1 and CDR2 (germline): SGHAT, FQNNGV. The CDR3 contains 12 residues. V lost 5 bases to trimming and J lost 3 bases, with 7 bases between them. CDR3 in DNA: TGTGCCAGCAGCATTAATAAAGAGACCCAGTACTTC. This encodes CASSINKETQYF.

This clone was recorded many times. This chain uses TRBV4-2 with TRBJ2-3; 9 bases line up with TRBD2. The germline V gene has CDR1 LGHNA and CDR2 YNFKEQ. With V trimmed by 0 bases and J by 4 bases, 8 bases remained unmatched. The CDR3 extends over 17 amino acids. CDR3 sequence: CASSQDVASGEADTQYF. Here the CDR3 DNA reads TGTGCCAGCAGCCAAGATGTGGCTAGCGGGGAAGCAGATACGCAGTATTTT.

This sequence joins TRBV11-3 and TRBJ2-2, with 9 bases fitting TRBD2. The trim removed 5 bases at V and 8 bases at J, leaving 12 bases unmatched. The CDR3 spans 16 residues. The V gene's germline CDR1 is SGHNT and CDR2 YENEEA. The CDR3: CASSTTSGHFGGELFF. CDR3 bases: TGTGCCAGCAGCACCACTAGCGGGCACTTTGGTGGGGAGCTGTTTTTT.

J is TRBJ2-7 and V is TRBV6-5; perhaps TRBD2 as D (6 bases). CDR1 is MNHEY, CDR2 SVGAGI, per germline. Trimming left V 6 bases short and J 4 bases short, with 19 bases between. The CDR3 loop spans 15 amino acids. For the CDR3, the DNA is TGTGCCAGCAGACCCCCCGTGGAGGGCAGATACGAGCAGTACTTC. Protein product: CASRPPVEGRYEQYF.

This chain joins TRBV12-2 and TRBJ1-2. TRBV12-2 is a documented pseudogene. The CDR3 is made up of 13 amino acids. CDR3 nucleotides: TGTGCAAGTCGCCCCGGGTATTGTGTTGGCTACACCTTC. Encoded protein: CASRPGYCVGYTF.

The rearrangement uses TRBV11-3 and TRBJ2-2; D call uncertain. This CDR3 is 14 amino acids long. CDR1 SGHNT and CDR2 YENEEA come from the germline V gene. Trimming took 3 bases from V and 1 from J, leaving 6 bases between them. The DNA for the CDR3 is TGTGCCAGCAGCTTGAGCCGGAACACCGGGGAGCTGTTTTTT. Encoded protein: CASSLSRNTGELFF.

The chain is built from TRBV2 and TRBJ1-1; D is perhaps TRBD1 (6 bases). The CDR3 is 15 residues long. The germline V gene has CDR1 SNHLY and CDR2 FYNNEI. V was shortened by 3 bases and J by 0 bases, with 11 bases between the two germline ends. CDR3 sequence: CASSDWGRLNTEAFF. CDR3 in DNA: TGTGCCAGCAGTGATTGGGGGCGCTTGAACACTGAAGCTTTCTTT.

This chain joins TRBV5-1 and TRBJ1-1; a weak D match, TRBD1 (6 bases). V lost 4 bases and J 4 bases, leaving 17 bases between the germline ends. The germline CDR1 and CDR2 sequences are SGHRS and YFSETQ. The CDR3 has 15 residues. DNA for the CDR3: TGCGCCAGCAGCCTAACCGGACAGCAACCCACTGAAGCTTTCTTT. Its translation: CASSLTGQQPTEAFF.